The source of this T cell receptor beta chain is a study of blood T cell repertoires in COVID-19. Study information: COVID-19 samples collected from the United States, Italy and Spain covered acute and convalescent phases. T cells, B-cell-depleted T cells, or PBMCs provided the cDNA or gDNA that served as material.

Germline CDR1 and CDR2: SGDLS and YYNGEE. This CDR3 is 16 amino acids long. Losses at the gene ends were 0 bases for V and 4 bases for J; bases not matched to a gene: 10. Authors' analysis steps: Estimates of nucleated cell counts were drawn from the amplification of reference gene primers. Profiled with immunoSEQ multiplex PCR; TCRdb holds only in-frame clones, not every one. Clone size and the V and J calls come from that table; the DNA yielded D and trimming. Of tens of thousands of clones listed, 86% are singletons. The sample holds one count of this clone. The chain carries TRBV9 and TRBJ2-7, with TRBD2 matching over 7 bases. Material for sequencing was peripheral blood. This sequence was found in a man in his forties or fifties with active or convalescent COVID-19. This CDR3 is CASSVAAGAGKYEQYF. For the CDR3, the DNA is TGTGCCAGCAGCGTAGCGGCGGGAGCGGGCAAATACGAGCAGTACTTC.